Shown below are 27 T cell receptor beta chains from a single sample sequenced in a study of cytomegalovirus exposure and HLA in healthy donors (dated by TCRdb to 2017 to 2019). The library was obtained by the immunoSEQ multiplex PCR assay. Not all clones reach the TCRdb copy of this immuneACCESS table, which keeps in-frame sequences only. Checked studies attribute under half of the gap to unresolved V genes and leave the rest unexplained. The sample data list some 76,000 clones, and about 94% of these were observed just once. Approximately 0.99% of the sample comes from the top ten. Sequencing used PBMCs. The receptor source for this set is a woman younger than 35 in good health and CMV-seronegative.

This rearrangement joins TRBV9 to TRBJ1-2; TRBD1 agrees at 9 bases. Germline values: CDR1 SGDLS, CDR2 YYNGEE. This CDR3 is 17 amino acids long. V lost 2 bases and J lost 8; bases outside the gene matches: 16. CDR3 sequence: CASSVQTGTGSPQGYTF. The CDR3 DNA sequence: TGTGCCAGCAGCGTGCAAACCGGGACAGGGAGCCCCCAGGGCTACACCTTC.

The rearrangement joins TRBV13 to TRBJ2-7; TRBD1 might be the D (5 bases). Trimming removed 1 base at V and 0 bases at J, with 10 bases between. CDR1 is PRHDT and CDR2 is FYEKMQ in the germline V gene (reference sequence). This CDR3 spans 15 amino acids. CDR3 sequence reads: CASSLVGLGSYEQYF. In DNA, the CDR3 is TGTGCCAGCAGCTTAGTGGGGCTAGGCTCCTACGAGCAGTACTTC. The complete variable domain, with remaining parts taken from reference TRBV13 and TRBJ2-7, reads AAGVIQSPRHLIKEKRETATLKCYPIPRHDTVYWYQQGPGQDPQFLISFYEKMQSDKGSIPDRFSAQQFSDYHSELNMSSLELGDSALYFCASSLVGLGSYEQYFGPGTRLTVT.

On this clone itself: A read error is possible here, since a much larger clone lies one base away. The V call is TRBV2, the J call TRBJ2-3; 11 nucleotides line up with TRBD2. The V gene end was trimmed by 4 bases and the J gene end by 0 bases; junction bases not matched to a gene: 0. CDR3 length equals 15 residues. CDR1 and CDR2 from the germline V gene are SNHLY and FYNNEI. The chain's CDR3 is CASSGTSGSTDTQYF. In DNA, the CDR3 is TGTGCCAGCAGTGGGACTAGCGGGAGCACAGATACGCAGTATTTT.

This chain connects TRBV6-1 to TRBJ2-7; tentative D call: TRBD1 (5 bases). The germline CDR1 and CDR2 sequences are MNHNS and SASEGT. This CDR3 comprises 12 residues. V was clipped by 6 bases and J by 3 bases, with 9 bases between them. In DNA, the CDR3 is TGTGCCAGCAGGAAGGACATCTACGAGCAGTACTTC. Amino acid sequence: CASRKDIYEQYF.

The V and J genes are TRBV7-2 and TRBJ2-3; 8 bases agree with TRBD2. This CDR3 is 15 amino acids long. Germline loops: CDR1 SGHTA, CDR2 FQGNSA. The J segment lost 3 bases and the V segment lost 5 bases, leaving 7 bases of the junction unmatched. Here the CDR3 reads CASSPGLVHTDTQYF. In nucleotides, the CDR3 is TGTGCCAGCAGCCCGGGACTAGTTCATACAGATACGCAGTATTTT. Full variable domain (missing parts from reference TRBV7-2 and TRBJ2-3): GAGVSQSPSNKVTEKGKDVELRCDPISGHTALYWYRQSLGQGLEFLIYFQGNSAPDKSGLPSDRFSAERTGGSVSTLTIQRTQQEDSAVYLCASSPGLVHTDTQYFGPGTRLTVL.

The CDR3 protein is CSVGGTVDDYGYTF. For the CDR3, the DNA is TGCAGCGTTGGGGGGACAGTAGACGACTATGGCTACACCTTC. The chain couples TRBV29-1 to TRBJ1-2; 7 positions match TRBD1. Germline loops: CDR1 SQVTM, CDR2 ANQGSEA. V trimming: 4 bases; J trimming: 3 bases; junction bases outside the gene matches: 8. The CDR3 sequence is 14 residues long.

This clone was counted only a few times. The chain is built from TRBV4-2 and TRBJ2-1, with TRBD1 matching 7 bases. The ends lost 10 bases at V and 3 bases at J; junction bases unmatched: 9. Germline values: CDR1 LGHNA, CDR2 YNFKEQ. This CDR3 contains 14 residues. Here the CDR3 DNA reads TGTGCCAATCGAAACGACAGGGACTACAATGAGCAGTTCTTC. Its protein product is CANRNDRDYNEQFF.

The V gene is TRBV28, the J gene TRBJ1-5, with 7 nucleotides matching TRBD1. This CDR3 has 16 residues. J gave up 5 bases and V 7 bases, and 14 bases lay outside the gene matches. Germline lookup yields CDR1 MDHEN and CDR2 SYDVKM. CDR3 nucleotides: TGTGCCAGCAATCCCACTATCGGCAGGGGGGATCAGCCCCAGCATTTT. Its translation is CASNPTIGRGDQPQHF.

This chain joins TRBV13 and TRBJ1-2; 8 bases match TRBD1. The CDR3 is 17 amino acids. Looked up from germline, CDR1 is PRHDT and CDR2 is FYEKMQ (reference sequence). With V trimmed by 7 bases and J by 4 bases, 17 bases remained unmatched. The CDR3 loop reads CASNSRSGPGGGYGYTF. The DNA of the CDR3 is TGTGCCAGCAACTCACGGTCGGGTCCAGGGGGCGGCTATGGCTACACCTTC.

Concerning this clone itself: This sample also contains other DNA sequences that code for the same CDR3. The V gene is TRBV6-6, the J gene TRBJ1-4; D call uncertain. Germline CDR1 MNHNY, CDR2 SVGAGI (reference sequence). Trimming removed 2 bases from V and 5 bases from J, with 6 bases in between. The CDR3 spans 13 residues. CDR3 protein: CASSYLQNEKLFF. DNA for the CDR3: TGTGCCAGCAGTTACCTCCAGAATGAAAAACTGTTTTTT.

This sequence joins TRBV6-6 and TRBJ2-7; weak D call: TRBD1 (6 bases). Trimming stripped 2 bases from V and 0 bases from J, with 8 bases between. The length of the CDR3 is 14 residues. The germline V gene encodes CDR1 MNHNY and CDR2 SVGAGI (reference sequence). The CDR3 coding sequence is TGTGCCAGCAGTTACAGGGGGAGCTCCTACGAGCAGTACTTC. Protein: CASSYRGSSYEQYF.

V usage is TRBV21-1 and J usage is TRBJ2-5; the table calls TRBD1, which could not be checked here. TRBV21-1 is given as a pseudogene. There are 15 residues in the CDR3. The CDR3 loop reads CASSTRGQFQETQYF. In DNA, the CDR3 is TGTGCCAGCAGCACGCGGGGACAGTTTCAAGAGACCCAGTACTTC.

The chain recombines TRBV5-5 with TRBJ1-1; no definite D call. The CDR3 sequence is 11 residues long. Trimming left V 4 bases short and J 8 bases short, with 9 bases between. CDR1 is SGHKS and CDR2 is YYEKEE in the germline V gene (reference sequence). The CDR3 nucleotides read TGTGCCAGCAGCAGGAGCTTAGAAGCTTTCTTT. Amino acid sequence: CASSRSLEAFF.

The chain uses TRBV13 and TRBJ1-5, with 9 bases lining up with TRBD1. The V and J ends lost 0 bases and 5 bases, in that order; junction bases with no gene match: 5. The germline CDR1 and CDR2 sequences are PRHDT and FYEKMQ (reference sequence). The CDR3 is made up of 16 amino acids. CDR3 coding DNA: TGTGCCAGCAGCTTAGGCGGGGGACAGGGAGATCAGCCCCAGCATTTT. This sequence encodes CASSLGGGQGDQPQHF. The variable domain in full, with the rest retrieved from reference TRBV13 and TRBJ1-5, is AAGVIQSPRHLIKEKRETATLKCYPIPRHDTVYWYQQGPGQDPQFLISFYEKMQSDKGSIPDRFSAQQFSDYHSELNMSSLELGDSALYFCASSLGGGQGDQPQHFGDGTRLSIL.

The chain has TRBV5-6 and TRBJ2-7; 8 positions agree with TRBD2. The V gene's germline CDR1 is SGHDT and CDR2 YYEEEE. The CDR3 has 12 amino acids. The junction had 1 base not matched to a gene; V was cut back by 4 bases and J by 4 bases. CDR3 loop: CASSAGGYEQYF. Written as DNA, the CDR3 is TGTGCCAGCAGCGCGGGGGGTTACGAGCAGTACTTC.

This chain connects TRBV11-2 to TRBJ1-5, with 9 nucleotides matching TRBD1. The CDR3 is made up of 17 amino acids. V gave up 4 bases and J gave up 1 base; unmatched junction bases: 8. Per the germline V gene, CDR1 is SGHAT and CDR2 is FQNNGV. CDR3 nucleotides: TGTGCCAGCAGCTCCCTACAGGGGGCAGGGAGCAATCAGCCCCAGCATTTT. Translating it yields CASSSLQGAGSNQPQHF.

This rearrangement joins TRBV29-1 to TRBJ1-2; tentatively, D is TRBD1 (6 bases). There are 12 residues in the CDR3. V was trimmed by 5 bases and J by 8 bases, leaving 15 bases between them. Germline assignment: CDR1 SQVTM and CDR2 ANQGSEA. CDR3 DNA sequence: TGCAGCGTTACTTTGCGAGGGGGAGGCTACACCTTC. Protein: CSVTLRGGGYTF.

The V gene is TRBV27, the J gene TRBJ1-4; no firm D call. The CDR3 consists of 14 residues. CDR1 MNHEY and CDR2 SMNVEV come from the germline V gene (reference sequence). Trimming pared 0 bases from V and 7 bases from J, leaving 9 bases between. The CDR3 sequence is CASSLSGEGEKLFF. The CDR3 coding sequence is TGTGCCAGCAGTTTATCGGGCGAGGGTGAAAAACTGTTTTTT.

V is TRBV11-2 and J is TRBJ1-2, with D possibly matching TRBD1 (5 bases). The CDR3 spans 17 residues. Germline V gene data show CDR1 as SGHAT and CDR2 as FQNNGV. Deletions cut 0 bases from V and 4 bases from J, with 18 bases between. The CDR3, as DNA: TGTGCCAGCAGCTTAGATTCACGATGGGGGGAACTCTATGGCTACACCTTC. Amino acid sequence: CASSLDSRWGELYGYTF. Full variable domain (missing parts from reference TRBV11-2 and TRBJ1-2): EAGVAQSPRYKIIEKRQSVAFWCNPISGHATLYWYQQILGQGPKLLIQFQNNGVVDDSQLPKDRFSAERLKGVDSTLKIQPAKLEDSAVYLCASSLDSRWGELYGYTFGSGTRLTVV.

The V call is TRBV30, the J call TRBJ2-5, with 8 bases lining up with TRBD2. The CDR3 consists of 16 residues. Germline V gene lookup returns CDR1 GTSNPN and CDR2 SVGIG (reference sequence). Trimming removed 3 bases from V and 5 bases from J; junction bases left unmatched: 14. CDR3 DNA sequence: TGTGCCTGGAGCCCCAAGGGGGGACTAGGGTTGGAGACCCAGTACTTC. This sequence encodes CAWSPKGGLGLETQYF.

The chain has TRBV5-6 and TRBJ1-2, with a tentative D call TRBD1 (6 bases). Deletions cut 6 bases from V and 5 bases from J, with 14 bases between. CDR1 is SGHDT and CDR2 is YYEEEE in the germline V gene. The CDR3 is 13 amino acids. CDR3: CASKGRGDYGYTF. CDR3 bases: TGTGCCAGCAAGGGCAGGGGAGATTATGGCTACACCTTC.

The chain is built from TRBV7-3 and TRBJ2-3, with TRBD2 as a possible D gene (5 bases). Germline V gene data show CDR1 as SGHTA and CDR2 as FQGTGA. Trimming took 5 bases from V and 1 from J, leaving 16 bases between them. This CDR3 contains 16 residues. The CDR3 loop reads CASSPIFGGGTDTQYF. CDR3 nucleotides: TGTGCCAGCAGCCCCATCTTTGGAGGAGGCACAGATACGCAGTATTTT.

This chain joins TRBV19 and TRBJ1-1; D gene unclear. V was clipped by 8 bases and J by 0 bases, with 10 bases between them. Germline V gives CDR1 LNHDA, CDR2 SQIVND (reference sequence). The CDR3 runs to 13 residues. DNA for the CDR3: TGTGCCAGTGGGGAGAGGGTGAACACTGAAGCTTTCTTT. Translation gives CASGERVNTEAFF.

The chain joins TRBV4-2 to TRBJ2-1, with 9 nucleotides matching TRBD2. This CDR3 has 15 residues. V lost 1 base, J lost 8 bases, and 6 bases stayed unmatched. Germline assignment: CDR1 LGHNA and CDR2 YNFKEQ. The CDR3 sequence is CASSQVAGVMHEQFF. The CDR3, as DNA: TGTGCCAGCAGCCAAGTAGCGGGAGTAATGCATGAGCAGTTCTTC.

The CDR3 DNA sequence: TGTGCTCAGTGGGGAGAGGAGGCTGAAGCTTTCTTT. It encodes CAQWGEEAEAFF. The J gene is TRBJ1-1, the V gene TRBV30; D unresolved. Germline V gene data show CDR1 as GTSNPN and CDR2 as SVGIG (reference sequence). The CDR3 is made up of 12 amino acids.

V and J are TRBV27 and TRBJ2-5; no reliable D call. This CDR3 is built from 12 residues. The germline V and J ends were trimmed by 8 bases and 1 base, with 8 bases remaining between them. CDR1 and CDR2 from the germline V gene are MNHEY and SMNVEV (reference sequence). The CDR3 DNA follows: TGTGCCAGCGGGCCCTCCCAAGAGACCCAGTACTTC. Translation: CASGPSQETQYF.

The table lists this clone with a count of one. The V and J genes are TRBV5-1 and TRBJ1-2, with 7 bases that match TRBD1. V gave up 0 bases and J gave up 4 bases; unmatched junction bases: 9. The CDR3 has 16 amino acids. The germline V gene encodes CDR1 SGHRS and CDR2 YFSETQ. Written as DNA, the CDR3 is TGCGCCAGCAGCTTGGCCCTAGGGGGCGCGGGCTATGGCTACACCTTC. Its protein product is CASSLALGGAGYGYTF.